Following are 13 T cell receptor beta chains from one sample sequenced in a study of T cell responses to AZD1222 COVID-19 vaccine. Data came from immunoSEQ multiplex PCR; TCRdb stores just in-frame clones and leaves some out. The sample has around 75,000 clones, around 88% seen once. The source material was peripheral blood, sampled 28 days after the second dose of the MenACWY control vaccine. The receptors shown here come from an adult who received the MenACWY meningococcal vaccine as a control.

The rearrangement links TRBV5-1 to TRBJ1-2; tentatively, D is TRBD1 (5 bases). V was trimmed by 4 bases and J by 8 bases, leaving 15 bases between them. CDR1 SGHRS and CDR2 YFSETQ come from the germline V gene. The CDR3 has 13 amino acids. The CDR3 here is CASSTQGERGYTF. The DNA of the CDR3 is TGCGCCAGCAGCACGCAAGGGGAGAGAGGCTACACCTTC.

The V call is TRBV6-5, the J call TRBJ1-5, with D uncertain. The CDR3 covers 14 residues. Between the trimmed V and J ends, which lost 6 bases and 6 bases, there was a span of 15 bases. Germline CDR1 MNHEY, CDR2 SVGAGI. CDR3 amino acids: CASSEIPGTQPQHF. The DNA of the CDR3 is TGTGCCAGCAGCGAGATCCCTGGTACTCAGCCCCAGCATTTT.

Only one count was recorded for this clone. This sample also contains other DNA sequences that code for the same CDR3. The chain recombines TRBV9 with TRBJ2-7, with TRBD1 as a possible D gene (6 bases). V was cut by 4 bases and J by 4 bases, with 9 bases left in between. CDR3 length: 12 residues. Germline V lookup: CDR1 SGDLS, CDR2 YYNGEE. The CDR3 bases are TGTGCCAGCAGCCCTACAGGGTACGAGCAGTACTTC. Protein: CASSPTGYEQYF.

CDR3 amino acids: CASSFVGGEHYEQYF. Here the CDR3 DNA reads TGTGCCAGCAGCTTCGTCGGAGGGGAGCACTACGAGCAGTACTTC. The J gene is TRBJ2-7, the V gene TRBV7-3, with D possibly being TRBD2 (6 bases). Trimming took off 3 bases at V and 3 bases at J, with 15 bases between the two ends. The CDR3 covers 15 residues. Germline assignment: CDR1 SGHTA and CDR2 FQGTGA.

The chain recombines TRBV11-2 with TRBJ2-5, with TRBD2 matching 12 bases. The CDR3 covers 16 residues. Germline values: CDR1 SGHAT, CDR2 FQNNGV. V was clipped by 6 bases and J by 1 base; unmatched bases: 6. Here the CDR3 DNA reads TGTGCCAGCAGTCTCGGACTAGCGGGGACCCAAGAGACCCAGTACTTC. This codes for CASSLGLAGTQETQYF.

This clone is labeled as medium-sized (0.01 to 0.1%). The rearrangement joins TRBV4-1 to TRBJ1-5; D ambiguous. Germline V gives CDR1 MGHRA, CDR2 YSYEKL. V lost 4 bases, J lost 9 bases, and 19 bases lay in between. The CDR3 length is 15 residues. The CDR3 region is CASSPHEAELWPQHF. The CDR3 coding sequence is TGCGCCAGCAGCCCGCATGAGGCGGAACTCTGGCCCCAGCATTTT.

The rearrangement links TRBV29-1 to TRBJ1-4, with D unclear. V shed 3 bases and J shed 3 bases, with 8 bases lying between them. CDR1 is SQVTM and CDR2 is ANQGSEA in the germline V gene. The CDR3 sequence is 13 residues long. CDR3 nucleotide sequence: TGCAGCGTTGATGACCTCCCTAATGAAAAACTGTTTTTT. Translated: CSVDDLPNEKLFF.

The chain employs TRBV10-3 and TRBJ1-5; the match to TRBD1 covers 9 bases. V lost 5 bases to trimming and J lost 4 bases; unmatched junction nucleotides: 12. The CDR3 length is 17 residues. Germline V gives CDR1 ENHRY, CDR2 SYGVKD. The CDR3 DNA sequence: TGTGCCATCAGTTCCTCCGGGACAGGGAAGACGAATCAGCCCCAGCATTTT. It encodes CAISSSGTGKTNQPQHF.

This chain uses TRBV2 with TRBJ1-1; TRBD1 is a possible D gene (6 bases). CDR3 length equals 13 residues. V was cut by 8 bases and J by 0 bases, with 10 bases left in between. CDR1 is SNHLY and CDR2 is FYNNEI in the germline V gene. CDR3 amino acids: CASGRTVNTEAFF. As DNA, the CDR3 is TGTGCCAGCGGTAGGACAGTGAACACTGAAGCTTTCTTT.

The chain combines TRBV5-1 with TRBJ2-3; 7 positions match TRBD1. The trim removed 5 bases at V and 2 bases at J, leaving 5 bases unmatched. This CDR3 has 14 amino acids. Germline V gene sequence: CDR1 SGHRS, CDR2 YFSETQ. CDR3 loop: CASSEGQITDTQYF. CDR3 sequence (DNA): TGCGCCAGCAGTGAGGGACAGATCACAGATACGCAGTATTTT. Combining the CDR3 with reference TRBV5-1 and TRBJ2-3 gives the whole variable domain KAGVTQTPRYLIKTRGQQVTLSCSPISGHRSVSWYQQTPGQGLQFLFEYFSETQRNKGNFPGRFSGRQFSNSRSEMNVSTLELGDSALYLCASSEGQITDTQYFGPGTRLTVL.

V is TRBV18 and J is TRBJ1-3; TRBD1 matches 11 bases. The germline gives CDR1 KGHSH, CDR2 LQKENI. The CDR3 length is 18 residues. The V segment lost 3 bases and the J segment 0 bases; nucleotides outside the gene matches: 7. CDR3 DNA: TGTGCCAGCTCACCGGGGACAGGGGGAGACATCTCTGGAAACACCATATATTTT. Translating gives CASSPGTGGDISGNTIYF.

V usage is TRBV5-5 and J usage is TRBJ2-2; 7 bases are shared with TRBD1. The CDR3 is 16 residues long. Trimming at V came to 2 bases and at J to 3 bases, leaving 7 bases not matched to a gene. Germline V gene lookup returns CDR1 SGHKS and CDR2 YYEKEE (reference sequence). In DNA form, the CDR3 reads TGTGCCAGCAGCTTTAAACAGGGGCGGGACACCGGGGAGCTGTTTTTT. Protein sequence: CASSFKQGRDTGELFF.

This clone was detected only once. V gene TRBV6-5 combines with J gene TRBJ1-2; TRBD1 agrees at 7 bases. This CDR3 is built from 12 residues. Germline V gene sequence: CDR1 MNHEY, CDR2 SVGAGI. V shed 7 bases and J 7 bases; nucleotides not matched to a gene: 6. The CDR3 here is CASKAGGGGYTF. The CDR3 coding sequence is TGTGCCAGCAAAGCAGGGGGTGGTGGCTACACCTTC.